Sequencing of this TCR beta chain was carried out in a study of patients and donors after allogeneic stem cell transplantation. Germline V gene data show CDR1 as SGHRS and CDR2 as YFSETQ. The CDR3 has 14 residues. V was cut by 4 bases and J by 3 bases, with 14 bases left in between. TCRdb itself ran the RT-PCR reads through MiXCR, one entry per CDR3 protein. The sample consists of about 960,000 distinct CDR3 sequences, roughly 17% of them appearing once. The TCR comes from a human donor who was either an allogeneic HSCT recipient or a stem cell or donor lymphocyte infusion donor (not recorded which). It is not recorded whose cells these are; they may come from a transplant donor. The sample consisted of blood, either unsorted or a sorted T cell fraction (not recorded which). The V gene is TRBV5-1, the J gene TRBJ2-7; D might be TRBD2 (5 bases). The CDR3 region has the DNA TGCGCCAGCAGCCGAGAGCCGGGGTTCTACGAGCAGTACTTC. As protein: CASSREPGFYEQYF.